The rows below give T cell receptor beta chains drawn from one sample of a study of CD8 T cells in Susac syndrome. MiXCR, applied by TCRdb to the immunoSEQ multiplex PCR reads, yields one record per CDR3 protein. The repertoire has about 180,000 distinct CDR3 sequences, 90% to 95% of them found once; the top ten carry around 0.09%. Sequencing was done on a sample of CD4+ T cells from PBMCs. The receptors come from a human donor with multiple sclerosis. Each CDR3 is given without its conserved first and last residue. Clone size is stated in some rows and not others, as once, few, many or a class when expanded.

TRBV27	TRBJ1-6	13	.	ASSFGALGNSPLH
TRBV7-2	TRBJ1-4	14	.	ASSTSTTGDNEKLF
TRBV9	TRBJ2-7	14	.	ASSVGGAGVSYEQY
TRBV6-6	TRBJ2-2	11	.	ASTYRGAEELF
TRBV19	TRBJ1-1	13	.	ASTPEGHANTEAF
TRBV5-1	TRBJ1-4	13	.	ASSSSVTGNEKLF
TRBV20-1	TRBJ2-5	14	.	SAPRFASGTQETQY
TRBV5-4	TRBJ2-4	14	.	ASSLGGAGAKNIQY
TRBV5-1	TRBJ2-3	12	.	ASSLTSPTDTQY
TRBV4-1	TRBJ2-3	14	.	ASSPHALAGGGTQY
TRBV30	TRBJ2-7	11	few	AIDRGLGYEQY
TRBV7-9	TRBJ2-6	17	once	ASSLARSGGLSGANVLT
TRBV6-5	TRBJ1-1	13	.	ASSRPGVGNTEAF
TRBV19	TRBJ1-5	18	.	ASSTSLFRGYSYSNQPQH